This T cell receptor (beta chain) was captured by sequencing in a study of T-cell memory formation after mild COVID-19. Turning to the study itself: The study found TCR clusters largely donor specific.

A remark on this clonotype: Its antigen is still unknown.

Study results and caveats: For second-wave clones that peaked at day 37, SARS-CoV-2 specificity went unverified.

Using constant-segment primers, 5'RACE produced TCR alpha and TCR beta cDNA libraries carrying sample barcodes and UMIs. TCRdb itself ran the 5' RACE reads through MiXCR, one entry per CDR3 protein. The sample contains 250,000 to 300,000 distinct CDR3 sequences, 15% to 20% of which appear only once. This CDR3 spans 14 amino acids. V gave up 4 bases and J gave up 2 bases, with 10 bases separating them. Looked up from germline, CDR1 is MGHRA and CDR2 is YSYEKL. The chain has TRBV4-1 and TRBJ2-3, with D uncertain. The sample taken for sequencing was PBMCs or a T cell subset sorted from them (not recorded which). This receptor was obtained from a man younger than 35 who had mild COVID-19 (a few samples of this study predate the infection). Cell type and time point are not known. Here the CDR3 DNA reads TGCGCCAGCAGCCCGCGGCTTGTCACAGATACGCAGTATTTT. Protein product: CASSPRLVTDTQYF.